This TCR beta chain was identified during a study of OX40 agonist ivuxolimab in advanced cancers. Overall study findings and caveats: Partial responders treated at 0.1-3.0 mg/kg exhibited clonal expansion among the lowest measured. There were, on average, more expanded clones in CD8+ T cells than in CD4+. Expanded peripheral T-cell antigen specificity went undetermined.

Assay used: immunoSEQ multiplex PCR; TCRdb lists only in-frame clones, some missing. The sample has around 47,000 clones, more than 85% seen once; the top ten hold around 15%. The CDR3 length is 17 residues. The germline CDR1 and CDR2 sequences are SGHVS and FQNEAQ. Trimming shortened V by 1 base and J by 2 bases, and 16 bases separated the two germline ends. Concerning this clone itself: What it binds is unknown.

Material: CD4+ or CD8+ T cells sorted from blood, obtained in a trial of the OX40 agonist ivuxolimab. The clonotype originates from an adult with an advanced solid tumor such as melanoma, head and neck, liver or kidney cancer. J is TRBJ2-3 and V is TRBV7-8; D uncertain. The DNA for the CDR3 is TGTGCCAGCAGCTTAGTTAAGCAGTTCCGAATCACAGATACGCAGTATTTT. It translates to CASSLVKQFRITDTQYF. Complete variable domain (other parts from reference TRBV7-8 and TRBJ2-3): GAGVSQSPRYKVAKRGQDVALRCDPISGHVSLFWYQQALGQGPEFLTYFQNEAQLDKSGLPSDRFFAERPEGSVSTLKIQRTQQEDSAVYLCASSLVKQFRITDTQYFGPGTRLTVL.